Following are 19 T cell receptor beta chains from one sample sequenced in a study of blood T cell repertoires in COVID-19. The table came from immunoSEQ multiplex PCR; TCRdb's copy has only in-frame clones and leaves some out. This sample has approximately 68,000 clones, with approximately 90% found just once. Sequenced input: peripheral blood. Source of these receptors: a man in his 70s with active or convalescent COVID-19.

This chain joins TRBV11-2 and TRBJ1-1; D call uncertain. The V gene lost 5 bases and the J gene lost 11 bases, with 18 bases spanning the gap. Germline CDR1 is SGHAT and CDR2 is FQNNGV. The CDR3 length is 13 residues. CDR3 DNA: TGTGCCAGCAGCCCCCCCGCCGGGGAAGCGGCTTTCTTT. This encodes CASSPPAGEAAFF.

The chain has TRBV21-1 and TRBJ2-3; TRBD2 is taken as the D call from the table, unchecked against the DNA. TRBV21-1 is a documented pseudogene. The CDR3 runs 14 residues. This CDR3 is CASVGYLTTDTQYF. As DNA, the CDR3 is TGTGCCAGCGTCGGGTATCTTACCACAGATACGCAGTATTTT.

The chain links TRBV28 to TRBJ2-2; no clear D gene. Germline V gives CDR1 MDHEN, CDR2 SYDVKM. The length of the CDR3 is 12 residues. Trimming removed 6 bases at V and 7 bases at J, with 9 bases between. CDR3 nucleotides: TGTGCCAGCAGGATCAGTGGCGGGGAGCTGTTTTTT. This translates into CASRISGGELFF.

The genes are TRBV6-5 and TRBJ2-3; 9 bases line up with TRBD2. The CDR3 runs 15 residues. J lost 4 bases, V lost 6 bases, and 8 bases had no gene match. Germline V lookup: CDR1 MNHEY, CDR2 SVGAGI. The CDR3, as DNA: TGTGCCAGCAGCTATGTCGGCGGGGGGGCAGATACGCAGTATTTT. Protein sequence: CASSYVGGGADTQYF.

This chain connects TRBV28 to TRBJ1-3; D might be TRBD1 (5 bases). With 6 bases removed from V and 1 base from J, the gap between germline ends came to 19 bases. Germline lookup yields CDR1 MDHEN and CDR2 SYDVKM. This CDR3 is built from 17 residues. The CDR3, as DNA: TGTGCCAGCAGATCCGCGAAGGGGCCTTGGTCTGGAAACACCATATATTTT. Amino acids: CASRSAKGPWSGNTIYF.

The chain uses TRBV19 and TRBJ1-1; D perhaps matches TRBD1 (5 bases). Trimming stripped 4 bases from V and 1 base from J, with 10 bases between. Germline CDR1 is LNHDA and CDR2 is SQIVND (reference sequence). The length of the CDR3 is 14 residues. The CDR3 nucleotides are TGTGCCAGTAGTAGGGACTTCCAGAACACTGAAGCTTTCTTT. It is translated as CASSRDFQNTEAFF.

The chain has TRBV7-3 and TRBJ1-3; D is ambiguous. The CDR3 totals 12 residues. V lost 5 bases and J lost 4, with 6 bases in between. CDR1 SGHTA and CDR2 FQGTGA come from the germline V gene. For the CDR3, the DNA is TGTGCCAGCAGCCCCGGGGGAAACACCATATATTTT. The encoded protein is CASSPGGNTIYF. The variable domain in full, with the rest retrieved from reference TRBV7-3 and TRBJ1-3, is GAGVSQTPSNKVTEKGKYVELRCDPISGHTALYWYRQSLGQGPEFLIYFQGTGAADDSGLPNDRFFAVRPEGSVSTLKIQRTERGDSAVYLCASSPGGNTIYFGEGSWLTVV.

The J gene is TRBJ1-2, the V gene TRBV3-1 (or the pseudogene TRBV3-2); no definite D call. Trimming cost V 2 bases and J 8 bases, with 12 bases left between them. Germline-derived CDR1 and CDR2 are LGHDT and YNNKEL (reference sequence). CDR3 length: 13 amino acids. The CDR3 nucleotides read TGTGCCAGCAGCCAAAAAGGGCCGGGAGGCTACACCTTC. Its protein product is CASSQKGPGGYTF.

This chain joins TRBV7-9 and TRBJ2-7, with a tentative D call TRBD1 (5 bases). Trimming left V 5 bases short and J 4 bases short, with 9 bases between. The CDR3 loop spans 12 amino acids. The germline CDR1 and CDR2 sequences are SEHNR and FQNEAQ (reference sequence). CDR3 nucleotides: TGTGCCAGCAGCGACACAGGATACGAGCAGTACTTC. Its protein is CASSDTGYEQYF.

The chain joins TRBV2 to TRBJ1-2, with TRBD1 as a possible D gene (6 bases). This CDR3 has 13 amino acids. The germline CDR1 and CDR2 sequences are SNHLY and FYNNEI. With 5 bases removed from V and 2 bases from J, the gap between germline ends came to 9 bases. CDR3 DNA: TGTGCCAGCAGTCGGACAGACAACTATGGCTACACCTTC. It translates to CASSRTDNYGYTF.

V is TRBV6-1 and J is TRBJ1-5, with 7 positions matching TRBD1. Germline V CDR1 and CDR2: MNHNS, SASEGT. The trim removed 2 bases at V and 7 bases at J, leaving 8 bases unmatched. The CDR3 is 15 residues long. For the CDR3, the DNA is TGTGCCAGCAGTGAATCTCAACAGGGGAGACAGCCCCAGCATTTT. It encodes CASSESQQGRQPQHF.

J is TRBJ2-3 and V is TRBV24-1; the match to TRBD2 covers 8 bases. The germline V gene encodes CDR1 KGHDR and CDR2 SFDVKD. The V gene end was trimmed by 4 bases and the J gene end by 2 bases; junction bases not matched to a gene: 22. The CDR3 runs 21 residues. In DNA, the CDR3 is TGTGCCACCAGTGACGATGGCCTCGTTAGCGGGACCCCCCGCCACACAGATACGCAGTATTTT. Protein product: CATSDDGLVSGTPRHTDTQYF.

In its sample, this clone was seen once. The chain links TRBV21-1 to TRBJ2-7; TRBD2 reflects the table's D call only, with no check against the DNA. TRBV21-1 is marked as a pseudogene. The CDR3 loop spans 12 amino acids. The CDR3 region has the DNA TGTGCCAGCAGCAAAACTTTTGAAGAGCAGTACTTC. Protein sequence: CASSKTFEEQYF.

This clone was counted a single time. The CDR3 bases are TGTGCCAGCAGTTTGACAGGGGGCAATCAGCCCCAGCATTTT. Protein: CASSLTGGNQPQHF. The chain uses TRBV6-5 and TRBJ1-5; 8 nucleotides align to TRBD1. Trimming removed 4 bases from V and 2 bases from J; junction bases left unmatched: 1. The CDR3 runs 14 residues. Germline V CDR1 and CDR2: MNHEY, SVGAGI.

This clone was found once. The chain uses TRBV7-2 and TRBJ1-3; D ambiguous. Germline assignment: CDR1 SGHTA and CDR2 FQGNSA. Trimming shortened V by 1 base and J by 3 bases, and 10 bases separated the two germline ends. The CDR3 spans 15 residues. DNA of the CDR3: TGTGCCAGCAGCTTAGGCGGGCTTTATGGAAACACCATATATTTT. It is translated as CASSLGGLYGNTIYF. Drawing the rest from reference TRBV7-2 and TRBJ1-3, the complete variable domain is GAGVSQSPSNKVTEKGKDVELRCDPISGHTALYWYRQSLGQGLEFLIYFQGNSAPDKSGLPSDRFSAERTGGSVSTLTIQRTQQEDSAVYLCASSLGGLYGNTIYFGEGSWLTVV.

The chain recombines TRBV7-3 with TRBJ2-1; 7 bases map to TRBD1. The CDR3 loop spans 13 amino acids. The V segment lost 5 bases and the J segment 7 bases; nucleotides outside the gene matches: 5. Germline CDR1 is SGHTA and CDR2 is FQGTGA. CDR3: CASSSRQGNEQFF. The CDR3 bases are TGTGCCAGCAGCAGCCGACAGGGAAATGAGCAGTTCTTC.

The chain combines TRBV28 with TRBJ1-6; D perhaps matches TRBD1 (5 bases). CDR1 and CDR2 from the germline V gene are MDHEN and SYDVKM. The CDR3 sequence is 14 residues long. The V and J ends lost 5 bases and 2 bases respectively, with 7 bases between them. The CDR3 protein is CASSLQAYNSPLHF. The CDR3 region has the DNA TGTGCCAGCAGTCTACAGGCCTATAATTCACCCCTCCACTTT.

In nucleotides, the CDR3 is TGTGCCAGCTCACCACGTGAGGAAATAGCGGGGTGGGACTACAATGAGCAGTTCTTC. This gives the protein CASSPREEIAGWDYNEQFF. This chain joins TRBV18 and TRBJ2-1; 8 nucleotides line up with TRBD2. The CDR3 is 19 amino acids. Germline V gene lookup returns CDR1 KGHSH and CDR2 LQKENI. J gave up 3 bases and V 1 base, and 14 bases lay outside the gene matches.

The chain uses TRBV6-6 and TRBJ1-5; no clear D. The germline V and J ends were trimmed by 6 bases and 0 bases, with 15 bases remaining between them. The CDR3 has 16 residues. Germline V gene sequence: CDR1 MNHNY, CDR2 SVGAGI (reference sequence). CDR3 region: CASSHNSGYSNQPQHF. CDR3 DNA: TGTGCCAGCAGCCATAACAGCGGCTATAGCAATCAGCCCCAGCATTTT.